This TCR beta chain came from a study of OX40 agonist ivuxolimab in advanced cancers. On the study more broadly: Patients undergoing dose escalation presented with hepatocellular carcinoma, melanoma, renal cell or head and neck cancer.

Study results and caveats: Expanded clones belonging to CD8+ T cells outnumbered, on average, those of CD4+.

Of note for this clone: No antigen is known for it.

This CDR3 has 16 amino acids. The germline V and J ends were trimmed by 3 bases and 5 bases, with 16 bases remaining between them. Looked up from germline, CDR1 is LNHDA and CDR2 is SQIVND (reference sequence). Sequenced by immunoSEQ multiplex PCR; TCRdb stores in-frame clones only, minus some. The data contain tens of thousands of clones, approximately 95% of them seen just once; the ten biggest clones take up less than 0.35%. The material was CD4+ or CD8+ T cells sorted from blood, obtained in a trial of the OX40 agonist ivuxolimab. This TCR came from an adult with an advanced solid tumor such as melanoma, head and neck, liver or kidney cancer. This chain joins TRBV19 and TRBJ2-2; D may be TRBD2 (6 bases). The CDR3 DNA sequence: TGTGCCAGTAGTATGGCTATCGGGGGACCGACCGGGGAGCTGTTTTTT. Translation: CASSMAIGGPTGELFF.